One and the same sample provided the 7 T cell receptor beta chains below, sequenced in a study of T cell repertoires in cytomegalovirus infection. Each CDR3 protein is one row after TCRdb ran MiXCR on the reads. Of more than 500,000 distinct CDR3 sequences listed, 16% were seen once; the top ten hold roughly a quarter. Source material: CD8+ T cells from PBMCs. The receptors were gathered from a human donor in good health (CMV status not recorded). Some clones in this sample may be carry-over from other donors' samples.

This chain links TRBV7-3 with TRBJ1-1, with TRBD1 matching over 7 bases. V was pared by 5 bases and J by 7 bases, with 7 bases of the junction left unmatched. The CDR3 is 13 residues long. Looked up from germline, CDR1 is SGHTA and CDR2 is FQGTGA. The CDR3 here is CASSETGFDEAFF. In DNA, the CDR3 is TGTGCCAGCAGCGAGACAGGGTTCGATGAAGCTTTCTTT.

This clonotype has more than one count but fewer than ten. This sequence joins TRBV6-6 and TRBJ2-5; 15 nucleotides line up with TRBD2. The V segment lost 7 bases and the J segment 2 bases; nucleotides outside the gene matches: 5. This CDR3 comprises 16 residues. The germline V gene has CDR1 MNHNY and CDR2 SVGAGI (reference sequence). The CDR3 nucleotides read TGTGCCAGCACCATGGGACTAGCGGGGGGACAAGAGACCCAGTACTTC. Protein sequence: CASTMGLAGGQETQYF.

The chain joins TRBV2 to TRBJ2-2; D may be TRBD2 (6 bases). Trimming cost V 8 bases and J 5 bases, with 15 bases left between them. There are 14 residues in the CDR3. The germline gives CDR1 SNHLY, CDR2 FYNNEI. CDR3 loop: CASARERGTGELFF. The CDR3 DNA reads as TGTGCCAGCGCCCGCGAACGGGGGACCGGGGAGCTGTTTTTT.

In this sample, this clonotype turned up many times. The chain links TRBV4-2 to TRBJ2-7; 8 positions agree with TRBD2. V gave up 1 base and J gave up 1 base; unmatched junction bases: 6. The CDR3 contains 16 residues. Germline-derived CDR1 and CDR2 are LGHNA and YNFKEQ. The CDR3 is CASSQVLTSGSYEQYF. The DNA for the CDR3 is TGTGCCAGCAGCCAAGTCCTTACTAGCGGATCCTACGAGCAGTACTTC.

This clonotype showed up just a few times. This chain uses TRBV19 with TRBJ2-7; maybe TRBD2 (5 bases). The CDR3 sequence is 12 residues long. V lost 9 bases, J lost 3 bases, and 12 bases lay in between. The germline gives CDR1 LNHDA, CDR2 SQIVND (reference sequence). The CDR3 region is CASSEGYYEQYF. The CDR3 region has the DNA TGTGCCAGCTCAGAGGGATACTACGAGCAGTACTTC.

This clonotype showed up many times. The V and J genes are TRBV15 and TRBJ1-2; TRBD1 matches at 7 bases. The CDR3 runs 16 residues. CDR1 LNHNV and CDR2 YYDKDF come from the germline V gene (reference sequence). V was clipped by 5 bases and J by 4 bases; unmatched bases: 13. The CDR3 sequence is CATSPLDGTAPYGYTF. Written as DNA, the CDR3 is TGTGCCACCAGCCCCCTCGATGGGACAGCCCCCTATGGCTACACCTTC.

This clonotype was counted only a few times. This rearrangement joins TRBV10-2 to TRBJ2-3, with D possibly TRBD2 on 6 matching bases. Germline V gives CDR1 WSHSY, CDR2 SAAADI. The CDR3 sequence is 11 residues long. The ends were cut back, 8 bases at V and 5 bases at J, with 8 bases in the middle. CDR3 amino acids: CASLSGDTQYF. As DNA, the CDR3 is TGCGCCAGCCTTAGCGGAGATACGCAGTATTTT.